In this sample, the clone carrying this T cell receptor beta chain turned up once. This sample was included in a study of siplizumab effects on memory and regulatory T cells. It was 80,000 to 100,000 TCR templates that were assayed per sample. Only in-frame clones appear in the TCRdb table, and some are missing; sequencing was by immunoSEQ multiplex PCR. The table lists about 100,000 clones, about 94% of them singletons. The CDR3 extends over 15 amino acids. Germline CDR1 and CDR2: LNHDA and SQIVND (reference sequence). V was pared by 2 bases and J by 3 bases, with 14 bases between. The chain links TRBV19 to TRBJ2-7; tentatively, D is TRBD1 or TRBD2 (5 bases each). This clonotype was sampled from a human donor in good health. The sample comprised non-Treg CD4+ T cells sorted from blood. CDR3 sequence (DNA): TGTGCCAGTAGTATACGGGACCATTCTGTCTACGAGCAGTACTTC. Translated, it gives CASSIRDHSVYEQYF.